The rows below give T cell receptor beta chains drawn from one sample of a study of cytomegalovirus exposure and HLA in healthy donors. The data were produced by immunoSEQ multiplex PCR, yet TCRdb's version contains in-frame clones alone and is incomplete. The profile shows 130,000 or so clones, over 8% of them singletons. The sample consisted of PBMCs. Receptor source: a man aged 35 to 55 in good health and CMV-seronegative. The CDR3 runs from the conserved cysteine through the conserved F or W. D genes are given only for firm matches. Clone size is stated in some rows and not others, as once, few, many or a class when expanded.

abundance: NA; j_gene: TRBJ1-1; v_gene: TRBV6-1; d_gene: NA; CDR3nt: TGTGCCAGCAGGGGGGGACGGGCCTTGAACACTGAAGCTTTCTTT; CDR3aa: CASRGGRALNTEAFF
abundance: NA; j_gene: TRBJ2-3; v_gene: TRBV19; d_gene: TRBD2; CDR3nt: TGTGCCAGTAGTGTGCGACTAGCGGGGATAAAGGATACGCAGTATTTT; CDR3aa: CASSVRLAGIKDTQYF
abundance: few; j_gene: TRBJ1-2; v_gene: TRBV7-2; d_gene: TRBD1; CDR3nt: TGTGCCAGCAGCTCATACAGGGGTCCCACCTATGGCTACACCTTC; CDR3aa: CASSSYRGPTYGYTF
abundance: few; j_gene: TRBJ2-1; v_gene: TRBV11-2; d_gene: NA; CDR3nt: TGTGCCAGCAGCTTATACGGGGTCCATGAGCAGTTCTTC; CDR3aa: CASSLYGVHEQFF
abundance: few; j_gene: TRBJ1-1; v_gene: TRBV4-1; d_gene: NA; CDR3nt: TGCGCCAGCAGCCAAGACGCGGTAGGAACTGAAGCTTTCTTT; CDR3aa: CASSQDAVGTEAFF
abundance: NA; j_gene: TRBJ1-2; v_gene: TRBV21-1; d_gene: NA; CDR3nt: TGTGCCAGCACATGGCAGGGAGGCTATGGCTACACCTTC; CDR3aa: CASTWQGGYGYTF
abundance: NA; j_gene: TRBJ2-1; v_gene: TRBV2; d_gene: NA; CDR3nt: TGTGCCAGCAGAGTAGACAGAAACAATGAGCAGTTCTTC; CDR3aa: CASRVDRNNEQFF
abundance: NA; j_gene: TRBJ2-7; v_gene: TRBV18; d_gene: TRBD2; CDR3nt: TGTGCCAGCTCACCACCTCGGGGGGCCTACGAGCAGTACTTC; CDR3aa: CASSPPRGAYEQYF
abundance: NA; j_gene: TRBJ1-2; v_gene: TRBV4-1; d_gene: TRBD1; CDR3nt: TGCGCCAGCAGCCTATGGACAGGGGGTGGCTACACCTTC; CDR3aa: CASSLWTGGGYTF
abundance: few; j_gene: TRBJ1-3; v_gene: TRBV27; d_gene: NA; CDR3nt: TGTGCCAGCAGTTTTCGGGGGATGGCTGGAAACACCATATATTTT; CDR3aa: CASSFRGMAGNTIYF
abundance: NA; j_gene: TRBJ1-1; v_gene: TRBV2; d_gene: NA; CDR3nt: TGTGCCAGCAGTGTGTATCAGGGAGGGACTGAAGCTTTCTTT; CDR3aa: CASSVYQGGTEAFF
abundance: NA; j_gene: TRBJ1-6; v_gene: TRBV14; d_gene: TRBD1; CDR3nt: TGTGCCAGCAGCCAATTGACAGGGGGCTCACCCCTCCACTTT; CDR3aa: CASSQLTGGSPLHF
abundance: few; j_gene: TRBJ1-2; v_gene: TRBV5-6; d_gene: NA; CDR3nt: TGTGCCAGCAGCCTGCTGGCCTCGGGTGGCTACACCTTC; CDR3aa: CASSLLASGGYTF
abundance: NA; j_gene: TRBJ2-4; v_gene: TRBV2; d_gene: TRBD1; CDR3nt: TGTGCCAGCAGCCCAGGGGACAGGGGGAAAGCCAAAAACATTCAGTACTTC; CDR3aa: CASSPGDRGKAKNIQYF
abundance: NA; j_gene: TRBJ2-2; v_gene: TRBV6-5; d_gene: TRBD1; CDR3nt: TGTGCCAGCAAGGGGGCTAGGACCGGGGAGCTGTTTTTT; CDR3aa: CASKGARTGELFF
abundance: few; j_gene: TRBJ2-2; v_gene: TRBV11-3; d_gene: NA; CDR3nt: TGTGCCAGCAGCTTAAACCCGGGGTCCACCGGGGAGCTGTTTTTT; CDR3aa: CASSLNPGSTGELFF
abundance: NA; j_gene: TRBJ1-6; v_gene: TRBV30; d_gene: NA; CDR3nt: TGTGCCTGGAGTTTAAGCGATAATTCACCCCTCCACTTT; CDR3aa: CAWSLSDNSPLHF
abundance: NA; j_gene: TRBJ1-2; v_gene: TRBV11-2; d_gene: NA; CDR3nt: TGTGCCAGCAGCCTCCAGACTAACTATGGCTACACCTTC; CDR3aa: CASSLQTNYGYTF
abundance: NA; j_gene: TRBJ1-2; v_gene: TRBV28; d_gene: TRBD1; CDR3nt: TGTGCCAGCAGCCGGAACAGGGGTGGCTACACCTTC; CDR3aa: CASSRNRGGYTF
abundance: few; j_gene: TRBJ1-1; v_gene: TRBV4-3; d_gene: TRBD1; CDR3nt: TGCGCCAGCAGCCAGGGACAGGAGGACACTGAAGCTTTCTTT; CDR3aa: CASSQGQEDTEAFF
abundance: NA; j_gene: TRBJ2-3; v_gene: TRBV19; d_gene: TRBD1; CDR3nt: TGTGCCAGTAGTTTCCTCCCCCCCGGGACAGGGGAAGGAGATAGCACAGATACGCAGTATTTT; CDR3aa: CASSFLPPGTGEGDSTDTQYF
abundance: few; j_gene: TRBJ2-7; v_gene: TRBV19; d_gene: NA; CDR3nt: TGTGCCAGTAGTACCTACTCAACCGGGGGTGAGCAGTACTTC; CDR3aa: CASSTYSTGGEQYF
abundance: few; j_gene: TRBJ2-2; v_gene: TRBV6-5; d_gene: TRBD1; CDR3nt: TGTGCCAGCAGTCCCGGGACAGGGAACACCGGGGAGCTGTTTTTT; CDR3aa: CASSPGTGNTGELFF
abundance: few; j_gene: TRBJ1-2; v_gene: TRBV5-1; d_gene: NA; CDR3nt: TGCGCCAGCAGCTTGGCGGGGAACTATGGCTACACCTTC; CDR3aa: CASSLAGNYGYTF
abundance: few; j_gene: TRBJ1-5; v_gene: TRBV4-1; d_gene: TRBD1; CDR3nt: TGCGCCAGCAGCCAAGAGAGGGACAGGGAATTAGGCAATCAGCCCCAGCATTTT; CDR3aa: CASSQERDRELGNQPQHF
abundance: once; j_gene: TRBJ1-6; v_gene: TRBV7-2; d_gene: NA; CDR3nt: TGTGCCAGCAGCCCAGCAGGGCTTAATTCACCCCTCCACTTT; CDR3aa: CASSPAGLNSPLHF
abundance: few; j_gene: TRBJ2-5; v_gene: TRBV30; d_gene: TRBD2; CDR3nt: TGTGCCTGGACTAGCGGGGGGGACTTAGAGACCCAGTACTTC; CDR3aa: CAWTSGGDLETQYF
abundance: NA; j_gene: TRBJ1-1; v_gene: TRBV28; d_gene: NA; CDR3nt: TGTGCCAGCATCAGCGAGAACACTGAAGCTTTCTTT; CDR3aa: CASISENTEAFF
abundance: NA; j_gene: TRBJ2-2; v_gene: TRBV6-6; d_gene: TRBD1; CDR3nt: TGTGCCAGCAGTTGGACAGGGGCCGGGGAGCTGTTTTTT; CDR3aa: CASSWTGAGELFF
abundance: NA; j_gene: TRBJ2-7; v_gene: TRBV5-1; d_gene: TRBD1; CDR3nt: TGCGCCAGCAGCACACCTACCCAAGGGGGCGAGTACGAGCAGTACTTC; CDR3aa: CASSTPTQGGEYEQYF
abundance: NA; j_gene: TRBJ1-1; v_gene: TRBV9; d_gene: TRBD1; CDR3nt: TGTGCCAGCAGCGCAAAGGGACAGGCGGGCCGCGCTTTCTTT; CDR3aa: CASSAKGQAGRAFF
abundance: NA; j_gene: TRBJ2-1; v_gene: TRBV19; d_gene: TRBD2; CDR3nt: TGTGCCAGTAGTATTGTAGCGGGGGCCCACAATGAGCAGTTCTTC; CDR3aa: CASSIVAGAHNEQFF
abundance: NA; j_gene: TRBJ1-6; v_gene: TRBV27; d_gene: NA; CDR3nt: TGTGCCAGCAGTTTCGGAGTATCTTCACCCCTCCACTTT; CDR3aa: CASSFGVSSPLHF
abundance: NA; j_gene: TRBJ2-2; v_gene: TRBV7-2; d_gene: TRBD1; CDR3nt: TGTGCCAGCAGCCCCACACAGGGGGCGCGCAGGGAGCTGTTTTTT; CDR3aa: CASSPTQGARRELFF
abundance: NA; j_gene: TRBJ2-1; v_gene: TRBV5-6; d_gene: TRBD2; CDR3nt: TGTGCCAGCAGCGCGACTAGCGGGGGGGACAATGAGCAGTTCTTC; CDR3aa: CASSATSGGDNEQFF
abundance: NA; j_gene: TRBJ2-1; v_gene: TRBV9; d_gene: NA; CDR3nt: TGTGCCAGCAGCTCCCGGAAGGGGGGGCCCTACAATGAGCAGTTCTTC; CDR3aa: CASSSRKGGPYNEQFF
abundance: once; j_gene: TRBJ2-2; v_gene: TRBV18; d_gene: TRBD1; CDR3nt: TGTGCCAGCTCACCGGTTGTGTGGGGGACAGGGGACGCGAACACCGGGGAGCTGTTTTTT; CDR3aa: CASSPVVWGTGDANTGELFF
abundance: few; j_gene: TRBJ1-5; v_gene: TRBV19; d_gene: NA; CDR3nt: TGCGCCAGTAGTCAGGGCAATCAGCCCCAGCATTTT; CDR3aa: CASSQGNQPQHF
abundance: few; j_gene: TRBJ1-4; v_gene: TRBV6-5; d_gene: TRBD1; CDR3nt: TGTGCCAGCAGCCCGACAGGGTTTGAAAAACTGTTTTTT; CDR3aa: CASSPTGFEKLFF
abundance: NA; j_gene: TRBJ1-4; v_gene: TRBV4-1; d_gene: NA; CDR3nt: TGCGCCAGCAGCCAAGGCGGGCTCAAGAATGAAAAACTGTTTTTT; CDR3aa: CASSQGGLKNEKLFF
abundance: NA; j_gene: TRBJ1-3; v_gene: TRBV6-5; d_gene: NA; CDR3nt: TGTGCCAGCACCAAAGACAGGTTCGCTGGAAACACCATATATTTT; CDR3aa: CASTKDRFAGNTIYF
abundance: few; j_gene: TRBJ1-2; v_gene: TRBV5-6; d_gene: NA; CDR3nt: TGTGCCAGCAGCTTGGGGGGCCTTGGGAACTATGGCTACACCTTC; CDR3aa: CASSLGGLGNYGYTF
abundance: NA; j_gene: TRBJ2-7; v_gene: TRBV4-1; d_gene: TRBD2; CDR3nt: TGCGCCAGCAGCCATGGGAGAACTAGCGTCCTTTACGAGCAGTACTTC; CDR3aa: CASSHGRTSVLYEQYF
abundance: NA; j_gene: TRBJ1-2; v_gene: TRBV4-1; d_gene: TRBD1; CDR3nt: TGCGCCAGCAGCCGGCCCGGGACAGGGGTTTCCGGCTACACCTTC; CDR3aa: CASSRPGTGVSGYTF
abundance: few; j_gene: TRBJ1-5; v_gene: TRBV9; d_gene: NA; CDR3nt: TGTGCCAGCAGCGTAGATTCAGGCCCCCAGCCCCAGCATTTT; CDR3aa: CASSVDSGPQPQHF
abundance: few; j_gene: TRBJ1-2; v_gene: TRBV18; d_gene: NA; CDR3nt: TGTGCCAGCTCTCCCCAGGATAACTATGGCTACACCTTC; CDR3aa: CASSPQDNYGYTF
abundance: few; j_gene: TRBJ1-2; v_gene: TRBV4-2; d_gene: TRBD1; CDR3nt: TGTGCCAGCAGCCAAGAGGACAGGGGGACTAACTATGGCTACACCTTC; CDR3aa: CASSQEDRGTNYGYTF